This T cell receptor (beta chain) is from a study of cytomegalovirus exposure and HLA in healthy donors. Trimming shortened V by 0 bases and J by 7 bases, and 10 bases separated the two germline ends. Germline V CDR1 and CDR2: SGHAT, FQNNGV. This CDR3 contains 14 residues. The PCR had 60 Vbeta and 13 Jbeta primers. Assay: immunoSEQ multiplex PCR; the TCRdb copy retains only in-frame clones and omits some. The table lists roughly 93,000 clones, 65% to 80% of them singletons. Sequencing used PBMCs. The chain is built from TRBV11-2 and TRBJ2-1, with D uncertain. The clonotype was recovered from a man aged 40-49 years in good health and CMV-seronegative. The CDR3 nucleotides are TGTGCCAGCAGCTTAGAACCAGTCGGGAATGAGCAGTTCTTC. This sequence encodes CASSLEPVGNEQFF.